A single sample gave rise to the 8 T cell receptor beta chains below, sequenced in a study of PD-L1 blockade in urothelial cancer. Some clones are missing from TCRdb's copy, which holds only in-frame ones; the method was immunoSEQ multiplex PCR. Among about 71,000 clones listed, around nine tenths were seen once. The source was PBMCs, collected around atezolizumab (anti-PD-L1) treatment. The source of these receptors is a man aged 60-69 years with urothelial cancer.

The chain employs TRBV14 and TRBJ2-1; weak D call: TRBD2 (5 bases). The germline gives CDR1 SGHDN, CDR2 FVKESK. Trimming pared 1 base from V and 9 bases from J, leaving 10 bases between. The CDR3 is 13 amino acids. The chain's CDR3 is CASSQAGGPEQFF. The CDR3 bases are TGTGCCAGCAGCCAAGCTGGCGGGCCTGAGCAGTTCTTC.

The CDR3 loop reads CASSQDTLVGGNYEQYF. The CDR3 coding sequence is TGCGCCAGCAGCCAAGATACCCTGGTGGGAGGAAACTACGAGCAGTACTTC. This sequence joins TRBV4-3 and TRBJ2-7, with a possible D match to TRBD2 (6 bases). The germline gives CDR1 LGHNA, CDR2 YSLEER. Deletions cut 0 bases from V and 3 bases from J, with 18 bases between. The CDR3 extends over 17 amino acids.

This chain uses TRBV6-6 with TRBJ1-2; TRBD1 aligns across 7 bases. Germline CDR1 is MNHNY and CDR2 is SVGAGI (reference sequence). Trimming at V came to 8 bases and at J to 1 base, leaving 7 bases not matched to a gene. This CDR3 comprises 14 residues. The chain's CDR3 is CASAGQWNNYGYTF. The DNA of the CDR3 is TGTGCCAGCGCGGGACAGTGGAATAACTATGGCTACACCTTC.

The rearrangement uses TRBV6-5 and TRBJ2-5, with 8 nucleotides matching TRBD1. The V segment lost 7 bases and the J segment 11 bases; nucleotides outside the gene matches: 15. The CDR3 is 14 amino acids. CDR1 is MNHEY and CDR2 is SVGAGI in the germline V gene. This CDR3 reads CASTPGTGRQRQYF. In DNA, the CDR3 is TGTGCCAGCACTCCCGGGACAGGACGACAACGGCAGTACTTC.

The genes are TRBV2 and TRBJ2-1; 12 bases map to TRBD2. V gave up 4 bases and J gave up 5 bases; unmatched junction bases: 3. The CDR3 is 15 amino acids. The germline V gene encodes CDR1 SNHLY and CDR2 FYNNEI. This chain's CDR3 is CASSASGGANNEQFF. In nucleotides, the CDR3 is TGTGCCAGCAGTGCTAGCGGGGGGGCCAACAATGAGCAGTTCTTC.

The V call is TRBV28, the J call TRBJ2-7; possible D gene TRBD1, 7 bases. Looked up from germline, CDR1 is MDHEN and CDR2 is SYDVKM. The V gene lost 3 bases and the J gene lost 1 base, with 13 bases spanning the gap. The CDR3 consists of 15 residues. The CDR3 nucleotides read TGTGCCAGCAGTTTGGAGGGGGCAGGGTCCTACGAGCAGTACTTC. The encoded protein is CASSLEGAGSYEQYF.

The chain links TRBV7-2 to TRBJ1-1; 8 nucleotides align to TRBD1. The germline CDR1 and CDR2 sequences are SGHTA and FQGNSA. V was pared by 3 bases and J by 7 bases, with 10 bases of the junction left unmatched. The length of the CDR3 is 15 residues. The CDR3 sequence is CASSLTRQGNGEAFF. CDR3 in DNA: TGTGCCAGCAGCTTGACCCGACAGGGGAACGGTGAAGCTTTCTTT.

This clone was counted a single time. The J gene is TRBJ2-7, the V gene TRBV5-6, with TRBD2 identical over 11 bases. The germline gives CDR1 SGHDT, CDR2 YYEEEE. This CDR3 comprises 15 residues. V shed 3 bases, J shed 4 bases, and the junction held 6 bases outside the gene matches. The chain's CDR3 is CASSYLAGGRYEQYF. The CDR3 coding sequence is TGTGCCAGCAGCTACCTAGCGGGAGGAAGGTACGAGCAGTACTTC.